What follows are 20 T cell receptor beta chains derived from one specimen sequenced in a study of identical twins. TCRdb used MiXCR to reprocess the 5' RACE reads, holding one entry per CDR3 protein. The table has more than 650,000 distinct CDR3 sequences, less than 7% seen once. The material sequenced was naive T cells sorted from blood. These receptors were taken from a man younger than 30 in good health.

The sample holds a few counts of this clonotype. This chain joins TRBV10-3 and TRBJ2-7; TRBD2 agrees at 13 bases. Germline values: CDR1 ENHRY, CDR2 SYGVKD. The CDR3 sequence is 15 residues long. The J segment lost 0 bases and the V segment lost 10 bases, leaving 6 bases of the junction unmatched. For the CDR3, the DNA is TGTGCCACGGGACTAGCGGGAAGGAGCTCCTACGAGCAGTACTTC. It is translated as CATGLAGRSSYEQYF.

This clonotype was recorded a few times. This CDR3 is CSGGGRAKDTQYF. DNA of the CDR3: TGCAGCGGGGGGGGGCGGGCAAAGGATACGCAGTATTTT. This chain joins TRBV29-1 and TRBJ2-3, with a weak D call TRBD2 (7 bases). The CDR3 spans 13 residues. Trimming took 7 bases from V and 6 from J, leaving 17 bases between them. Germline loops: CDR1 SQVTM, CDR2 ANQGSEA.

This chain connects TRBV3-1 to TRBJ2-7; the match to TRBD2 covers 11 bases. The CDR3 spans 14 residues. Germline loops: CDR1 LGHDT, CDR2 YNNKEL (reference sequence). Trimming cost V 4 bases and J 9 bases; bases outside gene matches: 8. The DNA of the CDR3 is TGTGCCAGCAGCCCATCTAGCGGGAGGTCGCGGCAGTACGTC. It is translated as CASSPSSGRSRQYV.

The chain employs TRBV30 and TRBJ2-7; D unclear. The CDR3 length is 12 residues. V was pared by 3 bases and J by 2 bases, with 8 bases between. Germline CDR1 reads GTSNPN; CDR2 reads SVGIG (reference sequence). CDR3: CAWRPITYEQYF. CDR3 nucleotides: TGTGCCTGGAGGCCAATAACCTACGAGCAGTACTTC.

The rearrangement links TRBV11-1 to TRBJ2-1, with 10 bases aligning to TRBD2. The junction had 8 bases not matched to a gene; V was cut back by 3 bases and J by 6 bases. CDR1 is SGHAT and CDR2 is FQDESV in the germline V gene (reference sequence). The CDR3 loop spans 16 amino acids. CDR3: CASSFPSGSHFNEQFF. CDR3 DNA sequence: TGTGCCAGCAGCTTCCCTAGCGGGAGCCATTTCAATGAGCAGTTCTTC.

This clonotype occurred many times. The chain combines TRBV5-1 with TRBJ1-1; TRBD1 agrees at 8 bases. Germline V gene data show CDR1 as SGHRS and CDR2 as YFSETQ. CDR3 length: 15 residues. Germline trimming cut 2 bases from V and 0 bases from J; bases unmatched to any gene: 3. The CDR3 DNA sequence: TGCGCCAGCAGCTTCTCGACAGGGGTGAACACTGAAGCTTTCTTT. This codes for CASSFSTGVNTEAFF.

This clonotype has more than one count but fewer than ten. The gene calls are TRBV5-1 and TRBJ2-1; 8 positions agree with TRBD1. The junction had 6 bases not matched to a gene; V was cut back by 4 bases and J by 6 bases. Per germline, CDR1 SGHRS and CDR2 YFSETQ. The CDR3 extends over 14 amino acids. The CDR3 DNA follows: TGCGCCAGCAGCCCAGACAGGGGACGCAATGAGCAGTTCTTC. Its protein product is CASSPDRGRNEQFF.

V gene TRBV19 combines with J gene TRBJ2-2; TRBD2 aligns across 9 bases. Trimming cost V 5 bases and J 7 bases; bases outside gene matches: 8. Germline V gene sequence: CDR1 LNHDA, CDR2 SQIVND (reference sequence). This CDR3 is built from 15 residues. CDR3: CASSPGGLARGELFF. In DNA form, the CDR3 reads TGTGCCAGTAGTCCCGGGGGACTAGCTCGCGGGGAGCTGTTTTTT.

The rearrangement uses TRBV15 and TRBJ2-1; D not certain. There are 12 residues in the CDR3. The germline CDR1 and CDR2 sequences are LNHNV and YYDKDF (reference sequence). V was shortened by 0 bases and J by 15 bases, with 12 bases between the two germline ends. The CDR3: CATSRDLGSPFF. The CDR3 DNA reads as TGTGCCACCAGCAGAGATTTGGGTAGCCCGTTCTTC. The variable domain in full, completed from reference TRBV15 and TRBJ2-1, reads DAMVIQNPRYQVTQFGKPVTLSCSQTLNHNVMYWYQQKSSQAPKLLFHYYDKDFNNEADTPDNFQSRRPNTSFCFLDIRSPGLGDTAMYLCATSRDLGSPFFGPGTRLTVL.

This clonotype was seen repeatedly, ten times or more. As DNA, the CDR3 is TGCAGCGTTGAAAGCACCTCCGAAGCTTTCTTT. Protein sequence: CSVESTSEAFF. This rearrangement joins TRBV29-1 to TRBJ1-1; D is undetermined. Trimming took off 2 bases at V and 8 bases at J, with 9 bases between the two ends. This CDR3 region has 11 residues. Germline assignment: CDR1 SQVTM and CDR2 ANQGSEA.

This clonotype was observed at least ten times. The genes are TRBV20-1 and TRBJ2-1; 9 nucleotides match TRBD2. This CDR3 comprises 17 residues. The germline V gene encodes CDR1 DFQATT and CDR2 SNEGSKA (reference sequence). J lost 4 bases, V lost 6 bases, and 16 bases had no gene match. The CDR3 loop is CSADPLLIAGAYNEQFF. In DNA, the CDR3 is TGCAGTGCAGACCCTCTGTTGATAGCGGGAGCATACAATGAGCAGTTCTTC.

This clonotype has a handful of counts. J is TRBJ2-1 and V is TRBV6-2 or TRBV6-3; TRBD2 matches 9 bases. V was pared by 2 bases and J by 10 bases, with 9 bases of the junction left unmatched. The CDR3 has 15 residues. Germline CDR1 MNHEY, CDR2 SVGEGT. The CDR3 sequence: CASSYQREARGEQFF. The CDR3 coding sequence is TGTGCCAGCAGTTACCAGCGGGAGGCCCGAGGGGAGCAGTTCTTC.

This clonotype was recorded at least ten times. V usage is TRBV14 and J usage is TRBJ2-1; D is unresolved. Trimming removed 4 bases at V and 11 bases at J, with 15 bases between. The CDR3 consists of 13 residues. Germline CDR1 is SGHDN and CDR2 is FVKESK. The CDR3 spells CASSPRPQAKQFF. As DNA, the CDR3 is TGTGCCAGCAGCCCCAGACCCCAGGCTAAGCAGTTCTTC.

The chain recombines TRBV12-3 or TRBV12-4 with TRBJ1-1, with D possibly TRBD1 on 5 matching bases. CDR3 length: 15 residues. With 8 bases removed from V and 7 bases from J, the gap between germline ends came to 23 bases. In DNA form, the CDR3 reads TGTGCCAGCGGCGCACGGGGGTCTGGGGAAGGTGAAGCTTTCTTT. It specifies CASGARGSGEGEAFF.

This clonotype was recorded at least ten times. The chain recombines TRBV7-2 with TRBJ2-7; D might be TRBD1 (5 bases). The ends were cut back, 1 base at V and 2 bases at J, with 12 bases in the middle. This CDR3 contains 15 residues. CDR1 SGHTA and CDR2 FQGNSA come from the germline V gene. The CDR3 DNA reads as TGTGCCAGCAGCTTAGGACCAGGGCTCACCTACGAGCAGTACTTC. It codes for CASSLGPGLTYEQYF.

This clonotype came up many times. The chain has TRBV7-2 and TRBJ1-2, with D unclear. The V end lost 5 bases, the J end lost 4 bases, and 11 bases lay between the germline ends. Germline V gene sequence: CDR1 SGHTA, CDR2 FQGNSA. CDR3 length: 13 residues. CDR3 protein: CASSHQDLYGYTF. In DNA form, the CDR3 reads TGTGCCAGCAGCCACCAGGACCTCTATGGCTACACCTTC.

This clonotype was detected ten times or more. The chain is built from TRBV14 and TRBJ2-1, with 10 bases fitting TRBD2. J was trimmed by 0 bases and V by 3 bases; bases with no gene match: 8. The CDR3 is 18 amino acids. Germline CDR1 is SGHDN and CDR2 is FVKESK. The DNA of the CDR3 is TGTGCCAGCAGCCAGCGTCCGGGACTAGCGTTCTCCTACAATGAGCAGTTCTTC. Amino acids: CASSQRPGLAFSYNEQFF.

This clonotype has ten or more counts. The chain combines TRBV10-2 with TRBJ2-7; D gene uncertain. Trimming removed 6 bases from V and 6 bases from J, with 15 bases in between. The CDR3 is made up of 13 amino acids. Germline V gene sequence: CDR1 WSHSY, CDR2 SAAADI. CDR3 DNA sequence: TGCGCCAGCAGCCCTATCGAGCGCGTCGAGCAGTACGTC. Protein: CASSPIERVEQYV.

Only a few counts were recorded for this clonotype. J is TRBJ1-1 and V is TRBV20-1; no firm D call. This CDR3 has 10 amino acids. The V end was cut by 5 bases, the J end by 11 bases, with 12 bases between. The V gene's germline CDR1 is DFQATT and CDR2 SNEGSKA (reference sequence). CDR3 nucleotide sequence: TGCAGTGCTGGGCGCGGAGGTGCTTTCTTT. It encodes CSAGRGGAFF.

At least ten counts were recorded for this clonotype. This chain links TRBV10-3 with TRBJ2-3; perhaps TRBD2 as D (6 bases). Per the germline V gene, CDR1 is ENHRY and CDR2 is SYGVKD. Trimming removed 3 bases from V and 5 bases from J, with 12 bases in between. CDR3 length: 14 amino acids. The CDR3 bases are TGTGCCATCAGTGACAAACTAGCTGTAGATACGCAGTATTTT. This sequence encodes CAISDKLAVDTQYF.